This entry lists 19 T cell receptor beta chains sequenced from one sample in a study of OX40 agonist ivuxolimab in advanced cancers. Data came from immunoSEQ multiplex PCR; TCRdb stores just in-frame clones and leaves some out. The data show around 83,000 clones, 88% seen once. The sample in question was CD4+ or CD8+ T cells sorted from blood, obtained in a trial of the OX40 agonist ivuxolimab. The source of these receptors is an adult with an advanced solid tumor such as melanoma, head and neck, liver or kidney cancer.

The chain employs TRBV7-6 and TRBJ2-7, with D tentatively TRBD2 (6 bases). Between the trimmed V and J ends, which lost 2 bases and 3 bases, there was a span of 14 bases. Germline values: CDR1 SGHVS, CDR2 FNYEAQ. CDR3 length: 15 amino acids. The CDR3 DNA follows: TGTGCCAGCAGCTTACAGGCGGGACCTCTCTACGAGCAGTACTTC. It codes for CASSLQAGPLYEQYF.

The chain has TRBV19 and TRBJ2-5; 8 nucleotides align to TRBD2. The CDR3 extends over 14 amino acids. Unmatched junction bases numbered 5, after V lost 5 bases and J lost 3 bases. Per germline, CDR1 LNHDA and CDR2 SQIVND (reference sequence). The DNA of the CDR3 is TGTGCCAGTAGTCCGGGGGGGAATGAAGAGACCCAGTACTTC. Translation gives CASSPGGNEETQYF.

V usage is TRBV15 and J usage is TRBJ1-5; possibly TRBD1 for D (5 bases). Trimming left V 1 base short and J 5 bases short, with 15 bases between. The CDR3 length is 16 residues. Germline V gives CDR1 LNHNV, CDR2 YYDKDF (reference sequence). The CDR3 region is CATSRGNRGGDQPQHF. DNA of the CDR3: TGTGCCACCAGCAGAGGAAATAGGGGTGGCGATCAGCCCCAGCATTTT.

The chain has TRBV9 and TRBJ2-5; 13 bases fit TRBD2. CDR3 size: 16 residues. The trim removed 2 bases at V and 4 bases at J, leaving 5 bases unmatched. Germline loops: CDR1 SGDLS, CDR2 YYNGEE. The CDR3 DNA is TGTGCCAGCAGCGTCGGGACTAGCGGGGAGGGAGAGACCCAGTACTTC. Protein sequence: CASSVGTSGEGETQYF. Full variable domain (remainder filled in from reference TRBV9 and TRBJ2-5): DSGVTQTPKHLITATGQRVTLRCSPRSGDLSVYWYQQSLDQGLQFLIQYYNGEERAKGNILERFSAQQFPDLHSELNLSSLELGDSALYFCASSVGTSGEGETQYFGPGTRLLVL.

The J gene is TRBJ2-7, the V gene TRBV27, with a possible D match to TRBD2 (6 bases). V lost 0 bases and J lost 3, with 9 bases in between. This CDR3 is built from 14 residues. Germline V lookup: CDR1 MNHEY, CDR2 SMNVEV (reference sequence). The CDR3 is CASSLSGGFYEQYF. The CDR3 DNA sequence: TGTGCCAGCAGTTTATCGGGAGGTTTCTACGAGCAGTACTTC.

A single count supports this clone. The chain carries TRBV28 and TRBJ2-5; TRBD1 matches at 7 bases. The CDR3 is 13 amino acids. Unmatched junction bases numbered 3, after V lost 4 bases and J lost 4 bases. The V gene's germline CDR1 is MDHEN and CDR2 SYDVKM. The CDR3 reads CASSSQGVETQYF. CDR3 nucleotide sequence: TGTGCCAGCAGTTCCCAGGGGGTAGAGACCCAGTACTTC.

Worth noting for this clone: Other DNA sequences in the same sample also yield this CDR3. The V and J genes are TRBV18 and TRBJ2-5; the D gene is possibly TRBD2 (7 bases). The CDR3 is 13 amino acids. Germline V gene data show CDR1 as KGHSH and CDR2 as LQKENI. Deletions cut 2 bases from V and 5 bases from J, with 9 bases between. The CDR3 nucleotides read TGTGCCAGCTCACCAGGGGGGGCGGAGACCCAGTACTTC. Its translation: CASSPGGAETQYF. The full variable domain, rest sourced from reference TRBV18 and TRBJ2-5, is NAGVMQNPRHLVRRRGQEARLRCSPMKGHSHVYWYRQLPEEGLKFMVYLQKENIIDESGMPKERFSAEFPKEGPSILRIQQVVRGDSAAYFCASSPGGAETQYFGPGTRLLVL.

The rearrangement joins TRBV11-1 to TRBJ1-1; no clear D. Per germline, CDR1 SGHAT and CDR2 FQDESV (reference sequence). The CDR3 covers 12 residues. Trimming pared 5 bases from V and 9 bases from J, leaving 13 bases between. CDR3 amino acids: CASSDLNRQAFF. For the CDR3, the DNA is TGTGCCAGCAGCGACCTCAATCGGCAAGCTTTCTTT.

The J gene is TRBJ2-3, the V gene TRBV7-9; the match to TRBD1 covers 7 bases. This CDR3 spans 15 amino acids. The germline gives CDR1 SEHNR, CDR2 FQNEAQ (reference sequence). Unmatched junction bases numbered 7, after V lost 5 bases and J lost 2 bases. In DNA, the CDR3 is TGTGCCAGCAGCGATGACAGGGCGAACACAGATACGCAGTATTTT. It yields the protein CASSDDRANTDTQYF.

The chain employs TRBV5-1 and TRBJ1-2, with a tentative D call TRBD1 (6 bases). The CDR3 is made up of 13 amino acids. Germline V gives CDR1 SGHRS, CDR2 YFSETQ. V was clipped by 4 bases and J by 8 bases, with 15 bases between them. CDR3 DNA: TGCGCCAGCAGCCTACAGGGATTACGGGGCTACACCTTC. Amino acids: CASSLQGLRGYTF.

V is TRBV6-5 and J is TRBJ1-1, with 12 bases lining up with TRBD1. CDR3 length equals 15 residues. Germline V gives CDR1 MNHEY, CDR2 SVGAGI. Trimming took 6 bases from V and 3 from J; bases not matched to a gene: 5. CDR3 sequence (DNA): TGTGCCAGCAGGGGACAGGGGGCGGGGGACACTGAAGCTTTCTTT. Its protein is CASRGQGAGDTEAFF.

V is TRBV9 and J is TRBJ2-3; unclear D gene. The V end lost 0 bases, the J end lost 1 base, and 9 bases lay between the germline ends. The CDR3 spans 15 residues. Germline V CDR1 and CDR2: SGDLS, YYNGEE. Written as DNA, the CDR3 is TGTGCCAGCAGCGTAGGGTCCTTACGCACAGATACGCAGTATTTT. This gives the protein CASSVGSLRTDTQYF. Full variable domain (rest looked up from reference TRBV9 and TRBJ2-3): DSGVTQTPKHLITATGQRVTLRCSPRSGDLSVYWYQQSLDQGLQFLIQYYNGEERAKGNILERFSAQQFPDLHSELNLSSLELGDSALYFCASSVGSLRTDTQYFGPGTRLTVL.

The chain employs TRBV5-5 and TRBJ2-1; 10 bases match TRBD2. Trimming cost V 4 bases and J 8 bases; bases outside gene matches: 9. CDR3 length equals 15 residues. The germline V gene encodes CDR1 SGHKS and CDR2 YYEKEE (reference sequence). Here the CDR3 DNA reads TGTGCCAGCAGCCGTAGCCTAGCGGGAGCCTATGAGCAGTTCTTC. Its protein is CASSRSLAGAYEQFF.

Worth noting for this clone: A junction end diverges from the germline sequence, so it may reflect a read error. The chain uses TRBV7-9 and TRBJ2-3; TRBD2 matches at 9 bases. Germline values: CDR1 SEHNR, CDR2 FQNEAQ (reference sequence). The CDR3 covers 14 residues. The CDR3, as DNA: TGTGCCAGCAGTTATGGGACTAGCACCGATACGCAGTATTTT. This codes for CASSYGTSTDTQYF.

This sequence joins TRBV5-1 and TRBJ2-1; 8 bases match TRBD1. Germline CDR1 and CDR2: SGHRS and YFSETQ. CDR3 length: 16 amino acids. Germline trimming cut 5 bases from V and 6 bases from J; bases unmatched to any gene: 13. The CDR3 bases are TGCGCCAGCAGTGGCCAGGGGGCGAATTCGGGCAATGAGCAGTTCTTC. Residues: CASSGQGANSGNEQFF.

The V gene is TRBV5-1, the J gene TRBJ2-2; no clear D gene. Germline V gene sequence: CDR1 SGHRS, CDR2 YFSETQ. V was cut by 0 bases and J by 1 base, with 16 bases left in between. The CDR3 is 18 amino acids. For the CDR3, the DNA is TGCGCCAGCAGCTTGGACGCGCCTTCGGCCCAGAACACCGGGGAGCTGTTTTTT. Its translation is CASSLDAPSAQNTGELFF.

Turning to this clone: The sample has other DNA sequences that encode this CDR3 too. CDR3 DNA: TGTGCCAGCAGCTTAGGTTCTGGGGCCAACGTCCTGACTTTC. Translation: CASSLGSGANVLTF. The chain employs TRBV7-8 and TRBJ2-6; D unclear. Trimming stripped 1 base from V and 1 base from J, with 2 bases between. The CDR3 length is 14 residues. Germline values: CDR1 SGHVS, CDR2 FQNEAQ.

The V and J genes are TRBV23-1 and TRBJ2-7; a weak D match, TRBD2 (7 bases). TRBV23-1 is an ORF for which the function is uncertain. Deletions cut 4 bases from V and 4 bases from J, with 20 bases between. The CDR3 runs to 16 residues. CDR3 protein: CASSLSRGGGFYEQYF. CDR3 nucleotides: TGCGCCAGCAGTCTTTCGAGGGGGGGCGGGTTTTACGAGCAGTACTTC.

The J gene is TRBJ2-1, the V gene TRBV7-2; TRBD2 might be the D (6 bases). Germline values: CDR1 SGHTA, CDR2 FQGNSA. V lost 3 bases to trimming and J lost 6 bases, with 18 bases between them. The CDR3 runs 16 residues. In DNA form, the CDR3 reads TGTGCCAGCAGCTTGGGGGTAGGCTACGGGGGCAATGAGCAGTTCTTC. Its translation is CASSLGVGYGGNEQFF.